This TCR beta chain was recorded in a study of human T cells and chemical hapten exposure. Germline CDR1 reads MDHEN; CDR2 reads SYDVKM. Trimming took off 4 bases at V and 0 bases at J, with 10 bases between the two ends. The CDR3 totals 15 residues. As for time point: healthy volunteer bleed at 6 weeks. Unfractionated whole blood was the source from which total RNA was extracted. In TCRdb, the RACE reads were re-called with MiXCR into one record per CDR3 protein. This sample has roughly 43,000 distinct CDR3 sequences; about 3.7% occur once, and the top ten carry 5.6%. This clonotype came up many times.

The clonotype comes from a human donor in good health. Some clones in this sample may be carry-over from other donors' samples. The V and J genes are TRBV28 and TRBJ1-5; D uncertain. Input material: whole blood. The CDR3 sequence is CASSSRRGSNQPQHF. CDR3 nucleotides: TGTGCCAGCAGTTCCCGGCGGGGTAGCAATCAGCCCCAGCATTTT.